This T cell receptor beta chain was recorded in a study of blood T cell repertoires in COVID-19. The wider study: Acute-phase and convalescent COVID-19 samples originated in the United States, Italy and Spain. PBMCs, B-cell-depleted T cells, or T cells provided the cDNA or gDNA that made up the material.

Original processing methods: Researchers report that nucleated cell counts were estimated from reference gene primer amplification. Method: immunoSEQ multiplex PCR; TCRdb's copy keeps in-frame clones and lacks some. V and J calls plus clone size are reproduced from that table; the DNA served to infer D and trimming. The table lists approximately 300,000 clones, around 87% of them singletons. Concerning this clone itself: Different DNA sequences within this sample yield the same CDR3.

Material for sequencing was peripheral blood. The TCR originated in a woman between 50 and 59 years old with active or convalescent COVID-19.

The CDR3 region is CATSDLGAGTSDTQYF. In nucleotides, the CDR3 is TGTGCCACCAGTGATTTGGGGGCAGGGACTTCAGATACGCAGTATTTT. The J gene is TRBJ2-3, the V gene TRBV24-1, with a weak D call TRBD2 (6 bases). This CDR3 contains 16 residues. CDR1 is KGHDR, CDR2 SFDVKD, per germline. With 0 bases removed from V and 4 bases from J, the gap between germline ends came to 13 bases.